A selection of T cell receptor beta chains follows, all from one sample in a study of blood T cells in healthy people across ages. TCRdb passed the 5' RACE reads through MiXCR, listing each CDR3 protein once. The table includes about 970,000 distinct CDR3 sequences, 45% to 60% detected once. The sequenced material came from blood. These receptors all come from a woman in her sixties or seventies in good health. CDR3s include the opening cysteine and the closing phenylalanine or tryptophan. A D gene is named only where the DNA matches it firmly. Clone size is not always given. Where it is, it says once, few, many or a class for expanded clones.

D	V	size	J	DNA	CDR3
TRBD2	TRBV7-6	once	TRBJ2-6	TGTGCCAGCAGCTTCTCTCCGGGAGGAAGCGGGGCTGGGGCCAACGTCCTGACTTTC	CASSFSPGGSGAGANVLTF
TRBD1	TRBV9	once	TRBJ2-1	TGTGCCAGCAGCGCGCTGACAGGGGGCTACAATGAGCAGTTCTTC	CASSALTGGYNEQFF
-	TRBV12-3/TRBV12-4	-	TRBJ2-4	TGTGCCAGCAGGCTGAGGGGAAACATTCAGTACTTC	CASRLRGNIQYF
TRBD2	TRBV28	-	TRBJ2-5	TGTGCCAGCAGTCCCGGGACTAGCGGGAGTGCTGAGACCCAGTACTTC	CASSPGTSGSAETQYF
-	TRBV20-1	few	TRBJ2-1	TGCAGTGCCGCGGACTCCGCATACAATGAGCAGTTCTTC	CSAADSAYNEQFF
TRBD2	TRBV20-1	few	TRBJ2-7	TGCAGTGGGCAGCGGGGCCAGGGCGAGCAGTACTTC	CSGQRGQGEQYF
TRBD2	TRBV24-1	few	TRBJ2-3	TGTGCCACCAGTGATCCACAATATCGGACTAGCGGGAGCACAGATACGCAGTATTTT	CATSDPQYRTSGSTDTQYF
-	TRBV2	-	TRBJ2-3	TGTGCCAGTGCTTCAGATACGCAGTATTTT	CASASDTQYF
TRBD2	TRBV20-1	-	TRBJ2-3	TGCAGTGCTAGGACTAGCGGGAGGGATACGCAGTATTTT	CSARTSGRDTQYF
TRBD2	TRBV15	-	TRBJ2-5	TGTGCCACCAGCAGAGTTGTGACTAGCGGGAGGGAGACCCAGTACTTC	CATSRVVTSGRETQYF
TRBD1	TRBV25-1	-	TRBJ2-7	TGTGCCAGCAGTGACCAGGACAGGGCGTACGAGCAGTACTTC	CASSDQDRAYEQYF
-	TRBV7-2	-	TRBJ2-3	TGTGCCAGCAGTCATAGCGCGACTAGCACAGATACGCAGTATTTT	CASSHSATSTDTQYF
-	TRBV18	few	TRBJ2-4	TGTGCCAGCTCACCAGGAAGGGGGGGAGCCAAAAACATTCAGTACTTC	CASSPGRGGAKNIQYF
TRBD2	TRBV29-1	-	TRBJ2-5	TGCAGCGTAGATAGCGGGAGTGGGGAGACCCAGTACTTC	CSVDSGSGETQYF
-	TRBV27	few	TRBJ2-6	TGTGCCAGCACCCCGGGGACGGGAGGGGCCAACGTCCTGACTTTC	CASTPGTGGANVLTF
TRBD2	TRBV7-2	-	TRBJ2-7	TGTGCCAGCAGCCCACAAGGCCCGGGACTAGCCTACGAGCAGTACTTC	CASSPQGPGLAYEQYF
-	TRBV4-1	-	TRBJ2-2	TGCGCCAGCAACAGGGGAGGCACCGGGGAGCTGTTTTTT	CASNRGGTGELFF
TRBD2	TRBV20-1	once	TRBJ2-7	TGCAGTGCTAGCCGGACTAGCGGCTACGAGCAGTACTTC	CSASRTSGYEQYF
-	TRBV3-1	few	TRBJ2-7	TGTGCCAGCAGCCCCCCGGACTACCCTCGCGAGCAGTACTTC	CASSPPDYPREQYF
TRBD2	TRBV7-8	-	TRBJ2-1	TGTGCCAGCAGCCCTATTAGGACTAGCGGGAGTAATGAGCAGTTCTTC	CASSPIRTSGSNEQFF
-	TRBV28	-	TRBJ1-4	TGTGCCAGCTTCAAAAGTGGGGGCATAAGTGAAAAACTGTTTTTT	CASFKSGGISEKLFF
-	TRBV5-1	many	TRBJ2-5	TGCGCCAGCAGCTTTCAGGGGCAAGAGACCCAGTACTTC	CASSFQGQETQYF
-	TRBV27	-	TRBJ1-1	TGTGCCAGCAGTTTAGGCTTCTCTGAAGCTTTCTTT	CASSLGFSEAFF
-	TRBV5-7	-	TRBJ2-7	TGTGCCAGCAGCACGGGGGACAGCGCCTACGAGCAGTACTTC	CASSTGDSAYEQYF
-	TRBV5-1	-	TRBJ1-1	TGCGCCAGCAGCTGGGGGACTGAGAACACTGAAGCTTTCTTT	CASSWGTENTEAFF
-	TRBV18	-	TRBJ1-1	TGTGCCAGCTCACCGGGGGGCTCTGAAGCTTTCTTT	CASSPGGSEAFF
TRBD2	TRBV5-6	few	TRBJ2-3	TGTGCCAGCAGCGATAGCGGGAGGGCAGATACGCAGTATTTT	CASSDSGRADTQYF
-	TRBV4-1	-	TRBJ1-5	TGCGCCAGCAGCCATACAATGAGCAATCAGCCCCAGCATTTT	CASSHTMSNQPQHF
-	TRBV10-1	few	TRBJ2-3	TGCGCCAGCAGTCCAGCGGACTACACAGATACGCAGTATTTT	CASSPADYTDTQYF
-	TRBV7-9	-	TRBJ2-1	TGTGCCAGCAGCTTAGATCTCGCGAGTTGTCCGTTCTTC	CASSLDLASCPFF
TRBD1	TRBV7-9	-	TRBJ2-5	TGTGCCACTAACAAAATGGGGACAGGTACTCACGAGACCCAGTACTTC	CATNKMGTGTHETQYF
-	TRBV14	-	TRBJ2-5	TGTGCCAGCAGCCAAGGGCCCCTGTCGGCGAATTACAATGAGCAGTACTTC	CASSQGPLSANYNEQYF
TRBD2	TRBV20-1	-	TRBJ2-2	TGCAGTGCTTCTGTAGGACTAGCCGACGGGGAGCCGTTTTTT	CSASVGLADGEPFF
-	TRBV6-2/TRBV6-3	-	TRBJ2-7	TGTGCCAGCACTTGGGGTAGAGGCCACTACGAGCAGTACTTC	CASTWGRGHYEQYF
-	TRBV28	-	TRBJ2-5	TGTGCCAGCAGCAGGGACGGGGGAGTGGTTGAGCTGTACTTC	CASSRDGGVVELYF
TRBD2	TRBV15	few	TRBJ2-7	TGTGCCACCAGCAGAGAGGGGACTAGGGGGTCCTACGAGCAGTACTTC	CATSREGTRGSYEQYF
-	TRBV18	-	TRBJ2-6	TGTGCCAGCTCCAAGAGGTTGCCAGACCCAAACTCTGGGGCCAACGTCCTGACTTTC	CASSKRLPDPNSGANVLTF
-	TRBV4-1	-	TRBJ1-2	TGCGCCAGCAGCCAAGCAAAGGGGCTGACTAACTATGGCTACACCTTC	CASSQAKGLTNYGYTF
TRBD2	TRBV28	few	TRBJ2-5	TGTGCCAGCAGTTTTCATGGCACGGGAGGCGAGACCCAGTACTTC	CASSFHGTGGETQYF
-	TRBV20-1	-	TRBJ2-7	TGCAGTACTAATGTCTGGGGGCGAAGCGAGCAGTACTTC	CSTNVWGRSEQYF
-	TRBV19	-	TRBJ2-7	TGTGCCAGTAGTTGGGGGGCCTCCTACGAGCAGTACTTC	CASSWGASYEQYF
-	TRBV7-3	-	TRBJ2-1	TGTGCCAGCAGCCCTGATCCGACTGACAATGAGCAGTTCTTC	CASSPDPTDNEQFF
TRBD2	TRBV9	once	TRBJ2-3	TGTGCCAGCAGCGTAGGCTTAGCGGGAAAGGTATTGACAGATACGCAGTATTTT	CASSVGLAGKVLTDTQYF
-	TRBV29-1	-	TRBJ2-7	TGCAGCGTTCCCGGATGGGGAGGGCCAGGGGACGAGCAGTACTTC	CSVPGWGGPGDEQYF
-	TRBV20-1	few	TRBJ2-1	TGCAGTGCTAGAGTTGTCCCCCTGGATGAGCAGTTCTTC	CSARVVPLDEQFF
-	TRBV27	-	TRBJ1-2	TGTGCCAGCAGTTTCGACAAGAACTATGGCTACACCTTC	CASSFDKNYGYTF
-	TRBV5-1	-	TRBJ2-4	TGCGCCAGCAGCTTGGGAGGACAGAAGTACTTC	CASSLGGQKYF
-	TRBV5-1	few	TRBJ2-5	TGCGCCAGCAGCCTGGGACTGACAGCGGCCCAAGAGACCCAGTACTTC	CASSLGLTAAQETQYF
-	TRBV2	many	TRBJ2-7	TGTGCCAGCAGTGACGACTCCTACGAGCAGTACTTC	CASSDDSYEQYF